This T cell receptor beta chain stems from a study of shared clonotypes between healthy human individuals. The wider study: The plates for each donor numbered three CD4 naive, three CD4 memory, two CD8 naive and one CD8 memory. Overall study findings and caveats: Generally, naive subsets (rather than memory subsets) showed larger estimated richness. A handful of donors showed sharing of about 4.7% of naive CD4 clonotypes.

Using immunoSEQ multiplex PCR, the repertoire was profiled, and TCRdb retains in-frame clones only, with some absent. Of 2,500,000 or so clones in the sample, about nine tenths were seen once. A note on this clone: Its target is not known. Other DNA sequences in this sample translate to the same CDR3.

Donors were healthy HIV-negative adults without recently reported acute infections or vaccinations. This receptor was taken from a man aged 18 to 30 in good health. Some clones in this sample may be carry-over from other donors' samples. Sample: naive CD4+ T cells from PBMCs. Subset: CD45RA+ positively selected.

The CDR3 reads CASSEESTDTQYF. The CDR3 coding sequence is TGTGCCAGCAGTGAGGAGAGCACAGATACGCAGTATTTT. The V gene is TRBV2, the J gene TRBJ2-3; D gene ambiguous. The germline CDR1 and CDR2 sequences are SNHLY and FYNNEI. V lost 3 bases and J lost 0, with 4 bases in between. The CDR3 has 13 amino acids.